The 18 T cell receptor beta chains in this list originate from one sample, sequenced in a study of blood T cell repertoires in COVID-19. Using immunoSEQ multiplex PCR, the repertoire was profiled, and TCRdb retains in-frame clones only, with some absent. The sample consists of some 97,000 clones, just under 80% of them appearing once. Sequenced material: peripheral blood. The origin of the receptors is a woman aged 70 to 79 with acute or convalescent COVID-19.

The J gene is TRBJ2-5, the V gene TRBV9; TRBD1 is a possible D gene (5 bases). The germline V gene has CDR1 SGDLS and CDR2 YYNGEE. The CDR3 is made up of 15 amino acids. The germline V and J ends were trimmed by 0 bases and 4 bases, with 13 bases remaining between them. The CDR3 sequence: CASSVAGQFLETQYF. In nucleotides, the CDR3 is TGTGCCAGCAGCGTAGCTGGACAATTCTTAGAGACCCAGTACTTC. Full variable domain (rest looked up from reference TRBV9 and TRBJ2-5): DSGVTQTPKHLITATGQRVTLRCSPRSGDLSVYWYQQSLDQGLQFLIQYYNGEERAKGNILERFSAQQFPDLHSELNLSSLELGDSALYFCASSVAGQFLETQYFGPGTRLLVL.

This rearrangement joins TRBV14 to TRBJ1-2; D call uncertain. Per germline, CDR1 SGHDN and CDR2 FVKESK. V dropped 2 bases and J dropped 4 bases, with 8 bases sitting between them. This CDR3 spans 13 amino acids. CDR3 loop: CASSQLTIYGYTF. The CDR3 DNA follows: TGTGCCAGCAGCCAACTAACCATCTATGGCTACACCTTC.

This chain links TRBV6-1 with TRBJ1-2; D unclear. In germline, CDR1 is MNHNS, CDR2 SASEGT. The CDR3 extends over 15 amino acids. Trimming removed 0 bases at V and 2 bases at J, with 10 bases between. CDR3 in amino acids: CASSEAFHGNYGYTF. In nucleotides, the CDR3 is TGTGCCAGCAGTGAAGCGTTTCACGGGAACTATGGCTACACCTTC.

The CDR3 nucleotides read TGTGCCAGCAGCCCACGGACTAGATACGCCACAGATACGCAGTATTTT. Encoded protein: CASSPRTRYATDTQYF. The chain has TRBV3-1 (or the pseudogene TRBV3-2) and TRBJ2-3; TRBD2 agrees at 7 bases. CDR3 length: 16 residues. From germline, CDR1 is LGHDT and CDR2 YNNKEL (reference sequence). V shed 4 bases and J 2 bases; nucleotides not matched to a gene: 9.

V and J are TRBV6-5 and TRBJ2-7; TRBD1 matches at 8 bases. Germline-derived CDR1 and CDR2 are MNHEY and SVGAGI. Losses at the gene ends were 1 base for V and 6 bases for J; bases not matched to a gene: 8. The CDR3 sequence is 15 residues long. CDR3 residues: CASSYLAGGSGEQYF. The CDR3, as DNA: TGTGCCAGCAGTTACTTGGCAGGGGGCTCAGGCGAGCAGTACTTC.

The table lists this clone with a count of one. The CDR3 reads CASSLTGIREKLFF. CDR3 nucleotides: TGTGCCAGTAGCCTTACAGGGATTCGTGAAAAACTGTTTTTT. The chain links TRBV19 to TRBJ1-4; weak D call: TRBD1 (6 bases). Germline CDR1 LNHDA, CDR2 SQIVND (reference sequence). The V and J ends lost 6 bases and 7 bases respectively, with 15 bases between them. CDR3 length: 14 amino acids.

This clone was detected once. This chain joins TRBV27 and TRBJ2-3; the match to TRBD2 covers 8 bases. The V segment lost 0 bases and the J segment 1 base; nucleotides outside the gene matches: 15. CDR3 length: 20 residues. Germline values: CDR1 MNHEY, CDR2 SMNVEV (reference sequence). CDR3 loop: CASSLSSGGVGSGGTDTQYF. In nucleotides, the CDR3 is TGTGCCAGCAGTTTATCCAGTGGAGGGGTGGGTAGCGGGGGCACAGATACGCAGTATTTT.

The chain couples TRBV7-6 to TRBJ2-1, with D maybe TRBD1 (7 bases). The CDR3 length is 15 residues. The V and J ends lost 5 bases and 7 bases respectively, with 18 bases between them. Germline V gives CDR1 SGHVS, CDR2 FNYEAQ. The chain's CDR3 is CASSRSDRAGNEQFF. The CDR3 DNA sequence: TGTGCCAGCAGCCGCAGCGACAGGGCGGGGAATGAGCAGTTCTTC.

The chain joins TRBV28 to TRBJ1-3; tentative D call: TRBD1 (6 bases). This CDR3 is 12 amino acids long. Germline assignment: CDR1 MDHEN and CDR2 SYDVKM. V was trimmed by 6 bases and J by 4 bases, leaving 7 bases between them. The CDR3 loop is CASRQGGNTIYF. CDR3 nucleotides: TGTGCCAGCAGACAGGGAGGAAACACCATATATTTT.

V and J are TRBV21-1 and TRBJ2-3; the table's D call, TRBD1, has no DNA check behind it. TRBV21-1 is described as a pseudogene. The CDR3 contains 15 residues. The CDR3: CASSPTVGPRDTQYF. The CDR3 DNA reads as TGTGCCAGCAGCCCAACAGTGGGGCCGCGGGATACGCAGTATTTT.

The chain carries TRBV27 and TRBJ1-2, with D possibly TRBD1 on 6 matching bases. V was pared by 0 bases and J by 5 bases, with 13 bases between. CDR3 length: 15 residues. Germline V gene lookup returns CDR1 MNHEY and CDR2 SMNVEV (reference sequence). CDR3 residues: CASSLSGRGPYGYTF. The CDR3 bases are TGTGCCAGCAGTTTATCTGGCAGGGGTCCTTATGGCTACACCTTC.

This clone turned up a few times. This sequence joins TRBV5-4 and TRBJ2-5; D is unclear. Between the trimmed V and J ends, which lost 0 bases and 9 bases, there was a span of 12 bases. The CDR3 is 13 residues long. Per germline, CDR1 SGHNT and CDR2 YYREEE (reference sequence). The CDR3 DNA reads as TGTGCCAGCAGCTTGGATCTATTGTCGGCCCAGTACTTC. Amino acid sequence: CASSLDLLSAQYF.

This chain joins TRBV11-2 and TRBJ1-2, with a weak D call TRBD1 (5 bases). The CDR3 spans 13 residues. Germline CDR1 is SGHAT and CDR2 is FQNNGV. The V end lost 5 bases, the J end lost 3 bases, and 10 bases lay between the germline ends. The CDR3 reads CASSPGVDYGYTF. DNA for the CDR3: TGTGCCAGCAGCCCGGGGGTTGACTATGGCTACACCTTC.

This clone counts as medium-sized. The chain has TRBV15 and TRBJ1-2, with TRBD1 matching over 8 bases. The CDR3 consists of 15 residues. Germline loops: CDR1 LNHNV, CDR2 YYDKDF (reference sequence). Trimming at V came to 5 bases and at J to 4 bases, leaving 9 bases not matched to a gene. In DNA form, the CDR3 reads TGTGCCACCAGCCCTACGACAGACAGGGGCTATGGCTACACCTTC. Amino acid sequence: CATSPTTDRGYGYTF.

The chain links TRBV19 to TRBJ1-4; tentatively, D is TRBD1 (5 bases). The CDR3 is made up of 15 amino acids. V was shortened by 6 bases and J by 7 bases, with 18 bases between the two germline ends. Germline CDR1 and CDR2: LNHDA and SQIVND (reference sequence). The chain's CDR3 is CASRLQARVSEKLFF. CDR3 nucleotides: TGTGCCAGTAGGTTACAGGCGAGAGTCAGTGAAAAACTGTTTTTT.

The chain carries TRBV14 and TRBJ1-2; 10 nucleotides agree with TRBD1. J lost 1 base, V lost 4 bases, and 9 bases had no gene match. This CDR3 region has 17 residues. Germline V gene data show CDR1 as SGHDN and CDR2 as FVKESK. CDR3 sequence: CASSLGTGALHNYGYTF. As DNA, the CDR3 is TGTGCCAGCAGCCTGGGGACAGGGGCCCTCCATAACTATGGCTACACCTTC.

This clone was found a few times. This chain joins TRBV7-9 and TRBJ1-4, with 7 bases identical to TRBD1. Per the germline V gene, CDR1 is SEHNR and CDR2 is FQNEAQ (reference sequence). With V trimmed by 2 bases and J by 4 bases, 7 bases remained unmatched. This CDR3 region has 16 residues. This CDR3 is CASSLWGDRDNEKLFF. CDR3 coding DNA: TGTGCCAGCAGCTTATGGGGGGACAGAGATAATGAAAAACTGTTTTTT. The full variable domain, its missing parts supplied by reference TRBV7-9 and TRBJ1-4, is DTGVSQNPRHKITKRGQNVTFRCDPISEHNRLYWYRQTLGQGPEFLTYFQNEAQLEKSRLLSDRFSAERPKGSFSTLEIQRTEQGDSAMYLCASSLWGDRDNEKLFFGSGTQLSVL.

V is TRBV10-3 and J is TRBJ2-3, with 7 bases lining up with TRBD2. This CDR3 region has 15 residues. The trim removed 4 bases at V and 0 bases at J, leaving 4 bases unmatched. Per germline, CDR1 ENHRY and CDR2 SYGVKD. The CDR3 reads CAISGVGGSTDTQYF. CDR3 nucleotide sequence: TGTGCCATCAGTGGTGTGGGGGGGAGCACAGATACGCAGTATTTT.